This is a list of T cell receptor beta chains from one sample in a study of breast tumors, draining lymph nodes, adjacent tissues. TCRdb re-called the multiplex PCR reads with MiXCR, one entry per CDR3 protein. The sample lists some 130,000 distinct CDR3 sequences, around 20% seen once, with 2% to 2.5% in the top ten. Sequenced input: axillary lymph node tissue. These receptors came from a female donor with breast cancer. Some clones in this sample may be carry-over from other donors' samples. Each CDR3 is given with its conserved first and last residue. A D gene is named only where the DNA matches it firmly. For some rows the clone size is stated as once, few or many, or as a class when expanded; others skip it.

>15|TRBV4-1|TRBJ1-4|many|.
TGCGCCAGCAGCCAAGACGACGGCTGGGGCGAAAAACTGTTTTTT
CASSQDDGWGEKLFF
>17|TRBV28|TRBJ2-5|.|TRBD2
TGTGCCAGCAGTTTAGCCTCCCCAGGACTAGCGGGAGAGACCCAGTACTTC
CASSLASPGLAGETQYF
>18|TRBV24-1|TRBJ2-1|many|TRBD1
TGTGCCACCAGTGCCAAGAAAGCCCGGGACAGGGGGCGAGATGAGCAGTTCTTC
CATSAKKARDRGRDEQFF
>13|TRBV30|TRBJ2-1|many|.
TGTGCCTGGACTGAGCTGTGGGGAAATGAGCAGTTCTTC
CAWTELWGNEQFF
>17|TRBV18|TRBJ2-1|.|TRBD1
TGTGCCAGCTCACCCGGGTTGGAGACAGGGGGCTTCAATGGGCAGTTCTTC
CASSPGLETGGFNGQFF
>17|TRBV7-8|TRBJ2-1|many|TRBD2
TGTGCCAGCAGCTTTTTGGCTAGCGGGGACTCTTACAATGAGCAGTTCTTC
CASSFLASGDSYNEQFF
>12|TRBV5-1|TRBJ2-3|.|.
TGCGCCAGCGCTAGTAGGAGGGATACGCAGTATTTT
CASASRRDTQYF
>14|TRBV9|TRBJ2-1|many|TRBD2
TGTGCCAGCAGCGCTAGCGGGTCCTACAATGAGCAGTTCTTC
CASSASGSYNEQFF
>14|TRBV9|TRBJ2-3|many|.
TGTGCCAGCAGCTCAGGCAGCAGCACAGATACGCAGTATTTT
CASSSGSSTDTQYF
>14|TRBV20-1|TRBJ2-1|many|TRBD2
TGCAGTGCTAGGAACAGCGGGAGGAGGAATGAGCAGTTCTTC
CSARNSGRRNEQFF
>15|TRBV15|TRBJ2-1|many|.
TGTGCCACCAGCAGACGACAGGACTCGTACAATGAGCAGTTCTTC
CATSRRQDSYNEQFF
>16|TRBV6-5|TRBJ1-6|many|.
TGTGCCAGCAGTTACGGGCTAGGACCCCGGAATTCACCCCTCCACTTT
CASSYGLGPRNSPLHF
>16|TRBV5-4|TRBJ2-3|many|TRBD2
TGTGCCAGCAGCTTGGGTCTAGCGGCATACACAGATACGCAGTATTTT
CASSLGLAAYTDTQYF
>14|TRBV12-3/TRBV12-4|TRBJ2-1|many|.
TGTGCCAGCAGGCCGATGAGCTCCTACAATGAGCAGTTCTTC
CASRPMSSYNEQFF
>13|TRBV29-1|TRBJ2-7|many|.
TGCAGCGTTGAAGATGGGGGTCCGGAGGAGCAGTACTTC
CSVEDGGPEEQYF
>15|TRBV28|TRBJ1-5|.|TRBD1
TGTGCCAGCAGGGATCCGCAGGGGGGCAATCAGCCCCAGCATTTT
CASRDPQGGNQPQHF
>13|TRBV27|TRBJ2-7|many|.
TGTGCCAGCAGTTCCGTGGGGGGCTACGAGCAGTACTTC
CASSSVGGYEQYF
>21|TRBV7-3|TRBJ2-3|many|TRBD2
TGTGCCAGCAGCTTAACCCTACTAGCGGGAGTGATTCTTTCAGGCACAGATACGCAGTATTTT
CASSLTLLAGVILSGTDTQYF
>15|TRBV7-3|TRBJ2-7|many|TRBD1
TGTGCCAGCAGCCGGGACAGGGGGCCTTTCTACGAGCAGTACTTC
CASSRDRGPFYEQYF
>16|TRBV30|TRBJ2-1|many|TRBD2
TGTGCCTGGAGTGTAACTAGCGGGAGTCAGGGCGATGAGCAGTTCTTC
CAWSVTSGSQGDEQFF
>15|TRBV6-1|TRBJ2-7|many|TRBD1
TGTGCCAGCAGTGAAGATGGGACAGGGGCCTACGAGCAGTACTTC
CASSEDGTGAYEQYF
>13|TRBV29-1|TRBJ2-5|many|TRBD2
TGCAGCGCCCAGGGACTACCTGGGGAGACCCAGTACTTC
CSAQGLPGETQYF
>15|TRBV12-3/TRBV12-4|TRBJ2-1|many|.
TGTGCCAGCAGGCCGACCGGGGACACCTACAATGAGCAGTTCTTC
CASRPTGDTYNEQFF
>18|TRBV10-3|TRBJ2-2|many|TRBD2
TGTGCCATCAGTGAGTTAGCTAGCGGGAGGGCCGACACCGGGGAGCTGTTTTTT
CAISELASGRADTGELFF
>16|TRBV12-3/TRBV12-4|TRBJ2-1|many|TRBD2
TGTGCCAGTCTCAACTGGGGCGGGAGAACTTTAACTGAGCAGTTCTTC
CASLNWGGRTLTEQFF
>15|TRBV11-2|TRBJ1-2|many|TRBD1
TGTGCCAGCAGCTTGAATGAGGGGGCAGTCTATGGCTACACCTTC
CASSLNEGAVYGYTF
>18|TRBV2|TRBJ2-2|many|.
TGTGCCAGCAGTCTACAAGGGATTAGTCGAGTTAACACCGGGGAGCTGTTTTTT
CASSLQGISRVNTGELFF
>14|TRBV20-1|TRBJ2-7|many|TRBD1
TGCAGTGCAGGGGGCAGGGTAGTCCCCTACGAGCAGTACTTC
CSAGGRVVPYEQYF
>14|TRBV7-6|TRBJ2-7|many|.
TGTGCCAGCAGCTTACTCCTGGACAGCGACGAGCAGTACTTC
CASSLLLDSDEQYF
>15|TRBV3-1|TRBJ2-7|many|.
TGTGCCAGCAGCCAATCCACAATAAGCACCTACGAGCAGTACTTC
CASSQSTISTYEQYF
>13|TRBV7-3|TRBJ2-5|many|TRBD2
TGTGCCAGCAAGCGGGAGCGGGAAGAGACCCAGTACTTC
CASKREREETQYF
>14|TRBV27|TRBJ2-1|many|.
TGTGCCAGCAGTTTATATCCGGATTTGAATGAGCAGTTCTTC
CASSLYPDLNEQFF
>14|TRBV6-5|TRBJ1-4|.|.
TGTGCCAGCAGTTACGGGGGCGCAGGTGAAAAACTGTTTTTT
CASSYGGAGEKLFF
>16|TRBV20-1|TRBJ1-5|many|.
TGCAGTGCCCTAAATCAGGGGTCGAATAGCAATCAGCCCCAGCATTTT
CSALNQGSNSNQPQHF
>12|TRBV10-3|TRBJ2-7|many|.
TGTGCCATCAGTGAGGCGGGGTTCGAGCAGTACTTC
CAISEAGFEQYF
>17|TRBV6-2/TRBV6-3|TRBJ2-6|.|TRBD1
TGTGCCAGCAGCGGACAGGGGGCAGAACCTGGGGCCAACGTCCTGACTTTC
CASSGQGAEPGANVLTF
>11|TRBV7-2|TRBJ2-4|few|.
TGTGCCAGCAGCTTAGAAGACATTCAGTACTTC
CASSLEDIQYF
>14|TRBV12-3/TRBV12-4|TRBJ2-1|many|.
TGTGCCAGCAGGCCTAACGGACGGCACAATGAGCAGTTCTTC
CASRPNGRHNEQFF
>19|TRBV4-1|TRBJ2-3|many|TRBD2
TGCGCCAGCAGCCAAGCCCCCGGGACTAGCGGGAGAAACACAGATACGCAGTATTTT
CASSQAPGTSGRNTDTQYF
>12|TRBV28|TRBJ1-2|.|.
TGTGCCAGCACTGGTTTAGGCTATGGCTACACCTTC
CASTGLGYGYTF
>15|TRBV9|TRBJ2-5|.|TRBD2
TGTGCCAGCAGCGTACCGGGAGGGGGCCAAGAGACCCAGTACTTC
CASSVPGGGQETQYF
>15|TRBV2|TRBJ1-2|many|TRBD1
TGTGCCAGCAGTGTCGCTGGCAGGGGGCAGGGGGGCTACACCTTC
CASSVAGRGQGGYTF
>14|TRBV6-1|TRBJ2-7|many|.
TGTGCCAGCTTCTCCGGGACCTCTGGACCCGAGCAGTACTTC
CASFSGTSGPEQYF